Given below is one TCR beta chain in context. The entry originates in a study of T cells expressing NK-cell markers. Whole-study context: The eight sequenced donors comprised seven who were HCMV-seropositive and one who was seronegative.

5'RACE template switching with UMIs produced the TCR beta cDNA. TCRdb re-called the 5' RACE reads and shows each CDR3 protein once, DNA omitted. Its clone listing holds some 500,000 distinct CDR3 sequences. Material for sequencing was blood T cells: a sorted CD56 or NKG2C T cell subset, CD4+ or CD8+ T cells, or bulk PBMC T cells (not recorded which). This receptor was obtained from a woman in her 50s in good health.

This CDR3 reads CASSLEALDGGEQFF. The chain has TRBV7-9 and TRBJ2-1; the D call from TCRdb, TRBD1, cannot be confirmed without DNA. This CDR3 is 15 amino acids long. Germline V gene data show CDR1 as SEHNR and CDR2 as FQNEAQ (reference sequence). The full variable domain, rest sourced from reference TRBV7-9 and TRBJ2-1, is DTGVSQNPRHKITKRGQNVTFRCDPISEHNRLYWYRQTLGQGPEFLTYFQNEAQLEKSRLLSDRFSAERPKGSFSTLEIQRTEQGDSAMYLCASSLEALDGGEQFFGPGTRLTVL.